This T cell receptor beta chain came from a study of shared clonotypes between healthy human individuals. Overall study context: Per-donor plates numbered three CD4 naive, three CD4 memory, two CD8 naive and one CD8 memory. Study-level findings and limits: Clonotypes which were not shared had lower generation probabilities than clonotypes that all four donors shared.

The germline V gene encodes CDR1 SGHNT and CDR2 YYREEE (reference sequence). The CDR3 contains 14 residues. Trimming left V 4 bases short and J 5 bases short, with 16 bases between. To make CD8 memory, CD45RO+ cells were put together with CCR7-negative CD45RA+ TemRA cells. A note on this clone: The antigen is undetermined.

Sequencing used immunoSEQ multiplex PCR; TCRdb keeps in-frame clones, though not all of them. The sample has about 110,000 clones; about 67% are singletons. Sequencing was carried out using memory CD8+ T cells sorted from blood. The subset denotes: CD45RO+ cells pooled with CCR7-negative TemRA cells. The chain recombines TRBV5-4 with TRBJ2-7; D unresolved. This receptor was taken from a woman aged 25-40 years in good health. Here the CDR3 reads CASSGSLVRDEQYF. In nucleotides, the CDR3 is TGTGCCAGCAGCGGGTCGCTGGTGAGAGACGAGCAGTACTTC.